Detailed here is one T cell receptor beta chain. This sample was taken from a study of cytomegalovirus exposure and HLA in healthy donors. Amplification used 60 Vbeta primers and 13 Jbeta primers. The method was immunoSEQ multiplex PCR; TCRdb's version includes in-frame clones alone and lacks a portion of them. The table records 100,000 to 150,000 clones, 80% of them present only once. V trimming: 6 bases; J trimming: 3 bases; junction bases outside the gene matches: 6. This CDR3 region has 15 residues. Germline lookup yields CDR1 MDHEN and CDR2 SYDVKM. This TCR derives from a man aged 35 to 55 in good health and CMV-seronegative. V and J are TRBV28 and TRBJ1-5, with TRBD1 matching over 9 bases. Sequencing input: PBMCs. The CDR3 region has the DNA TGTGCCAGCAGCATACCACAGGGGGCCAATCAGCCCCAGCATTTT. This translates into CASSIPQGANQPQHF.